This passage covers 9 T cell receptor beta chains from one sample sequenced in a study of blood T cells in healthy people across ages. A J-beta primer mix and a sample-barcoded 5' primer were used in a second PCR of roughly 6 to 11 cycles. Via MiXCR, TCRdb re-called the 5' RACE reads, giving one row per CDR3 protein. The sample contains roughly 900,000 distinct CDR3 sequences, roughly 52% of which appear only once. The sample was blood. The receptors originated from a man younger than 40 in good health.

A note on this clonotype: One base away lies a much larger clone, so this may be a sequencing read error. The rearrangement uses TRBV3-1 and TRBJ2-3; no definite D call. This CDR3 is built from 11 residues. Germline CDR1 and CDR2: LGHDT and YNNKEL (reference sequence). Here the CDR3 reads CASRQADTQYF. The CDR3 coding sequence is TGTGCCAGCAGACAAGCAGATACGCAGTATTTT.

As regards this clonotype: This may come from a read error, since a much larger clone is one base off. V is TRBV18 and J is TRBJ2-3; maybe TRBD2 (6 bases). Germline lookup yields CDR1 KGHSH and CDR2 LQKENI. V lost 0 bases and J lost 5, with 15 bases in between. CDR3 length equals 16 residues. CDR3 region: CASSPPTRGNRDTQYF. CDR3 in DNA: TGTGCCAGCTCACCACCGACTAGGGGAAACAGAGATACGCAGTATTTT.

This clonotype showed up just a few times. J is TRBJ2-1 and V is TRBV6-5, with TRBD1 matching over 9 bases. Germline assignment: CDR1 MNHEY and CDR2 SVGAGI. V dropped 7 bases and J dropped 4; count of bases not matched to a gene: 8. This CDR3 spans 15 amino acids. CDR3 nucleotide sequence: TGTGCCAGCACCAGGCAGGGACAGGGTTACAATGAGCAGTTCTTC. Amino acid sequence: CASTRQGQGYNEQFF.

The CDR3 sequence is CASSFPGGSQYF. CDR3 DNA sequence: TGTGCCAGCAGCTTTCCTGGAGGCTCGCAGTATTTT. V is TRBV11-3 and J is TRBJ2-3; the D gene is possibly TRBD2 (5 bases). Germline V gives CDR1 SGHNT, CDR2 YENEEA. V shed 3 bases and J shed 10 bases, with 11 bases lying between them. The CDR3 has 12 residues.

J is TRBJ2-7 and V is TRBV15, with D hard to call. The CDR3 is made up of 13 amino acids. V was trimmed by 0 bases and J by 6 bases, leaving 9 bases between them. Germline CDR1 LNHNV, CDR2 YYDKDF (reference sequence). CDR3 residues: CATSRENGIEQYF. CDR3 DNA: TGTGCCACCAGCAGAGAAAACGGTATCGAGCAGTACTTC.

A few counts support this clonotype. The CDR3 reads CASRRTQGFEQYF. In DNA form, the CDR3 reads TGTGCCAGCAGACGAACCCAGGGGTTCGAGCAGTACTTC. The V call is TRBV12-3 or TRBV12-4, the J call TRBJ2-7; tentative D call: TRBD1 (6 bases). The CDR3 has 13 residues. With 6 bases removed from V and 6 bases from J, the gap between germline ends came to 15 bases.

This clonotype was picked up a small number of times. The rearrangement joins TRBV4-3 to TRBJ2-2; 10 bases are shared with TRBD2. Germline V gives CDR1 LGHNA, CDR2 YSLEER. With 6 bases clipped from V and 5 bases from J, the junction kept 6 bases outside the gene matches. The CDR3 runs 15 residues. CDR3 sequence (DNA): TGCGCCAGCAGGAAGAGCGGGGGGGGAACCGGGGAGCTGTTTTTT. Translating it yields CASRKSGGGTGELFF.

The V call is TRBV29-1, the J call TRBJ1-1; 9 bases map to TRBD1. This CDR3 has 13 residues. Looked up from germline, CDR1 is SQVTM and CDR2 is ANQGSEA. V shed 7 bases, J shed 6 bases, and the junction held 9 bases outside the gene matches. The CDR3, as DNA: TGCAGCGGGAGACAGGGGGGAATCTCTGAAGCTTTCTTT. Its translation is CSGRQGGISEAFF.

This clonotype was recorded at least ten times. This chain connects TRBV5-1 to TRBJ2-5; 11 bases align to TRBD2. The V and J ends lost 3 bases and 5 bases, in that order; junction bases with no gene match: 9. This CDR3 is 16 amino acids long. Germline loops: CDR1 SGHRS, CDR2 YFSETQ. CDR3 amino acids: CASSSRTSGGVETQYF. The CDR3 nucleotides read TGCGCCAGCAGCTCCAGAACTAGCGGGGGTGTCGAGACCCAGTACTTC.